Detailed here is one T cell receptor (beta chain). The antigen is unknown. The CDR3 sequence is 16 residues long. Trimming stripped 3 bases from V and 3 bases from J, with 18 bases between. From germline, CDR1 is SGHDT and CDR2 YYEEEE. A J-beta primer mix and a sample-barcoded 5' primer were used in a second PCR of roughly 6 to 11 cycles. Each CDR3 protein gets one entry after TCRdb re-called the 5' RACE reads with MiXCR. The sample yields 750,000 or so distinct CDR3 sequences, roughly 25% seen once. The amount of total RNA extracted per sample was at least 5.5 micrograms. The record originates from a study of blood T cells in healthy people across ages. Study findings and constraints: In long-lived donors, naive CD4+ cell counts and diversity exceeded those of aged donors.

This sample was also put to use in a study of T cells of mothers and their children. That report notes: The authors detected no persistent microchimeric T cell clones.

The sample was blood. The rearrangement joins TRBV5-6 to TRBJ2-5; D possibly corresponds to TRBD2 (6 bases). This receptor was identified in a boy younger than 18 in good health. Here the CDR3 reads CASSWGVASEKETQYF. CDR3 bases: TGTGCCAGCAGCTGGGGGGTGGCTAGCGAAAAAGAGACCCAGTACTTC. Full variable domain (missing parts from reference TRBV5-6 and TRBJ2-5): DAGVTQSPTHLIKTRGQQVTLRCSPKSGHDTVSWYQQALGQGPQFIFQYYEEEERQRGNFPDRFSGHQFPNYSSELNVNALLLGDSALYLCASSWGVASEKETQYFGPGTRLLVL.